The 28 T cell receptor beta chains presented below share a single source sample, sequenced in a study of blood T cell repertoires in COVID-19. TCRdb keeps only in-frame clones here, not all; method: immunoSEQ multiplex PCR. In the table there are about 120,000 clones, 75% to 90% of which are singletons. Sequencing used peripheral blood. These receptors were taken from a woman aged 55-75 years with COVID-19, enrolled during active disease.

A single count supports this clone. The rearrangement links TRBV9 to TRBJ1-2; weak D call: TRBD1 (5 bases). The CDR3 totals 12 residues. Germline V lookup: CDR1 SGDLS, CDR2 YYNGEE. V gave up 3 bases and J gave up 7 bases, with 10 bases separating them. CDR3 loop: CASSGTGFGYTF. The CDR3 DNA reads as TGTGCCAGCAGCGGTACAGGATTTGGCTACACCTTC.

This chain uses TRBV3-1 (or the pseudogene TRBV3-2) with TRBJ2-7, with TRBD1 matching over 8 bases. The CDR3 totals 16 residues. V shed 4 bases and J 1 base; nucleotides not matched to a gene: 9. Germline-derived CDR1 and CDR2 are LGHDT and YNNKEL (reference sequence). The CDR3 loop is CASSPRTGTFSYEQYF. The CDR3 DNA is TGTGCCAGCAGCCCCAGGACAGGGACCTTTTCCTACGAGCAGTACTTC.

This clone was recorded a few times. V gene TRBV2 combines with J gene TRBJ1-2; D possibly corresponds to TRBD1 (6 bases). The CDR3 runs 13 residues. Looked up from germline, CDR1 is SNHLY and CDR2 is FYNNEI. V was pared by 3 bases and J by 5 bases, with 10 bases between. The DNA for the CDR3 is TGTGCCAGCAGTGAGGGGGCTTTATATGGCTACACCTTC. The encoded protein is CASSEGALYGYTF.

The CDR3 sequence is CASSPTSGGAVQETQYF. The CDR3 DNA sequence: TGTGCCAGCAGCCCTACTAGCGGGGGGGCGGTCCAAGAGACCCAGTACTTC. The chain combines TRBV11-2 with TRBJ2-5; 13 bases match TRBD2. Germline CDR1 and CDR2: SGHAT and FQNNGV. The J segment lost 1 base and the V segment lost 5 bases, leaving 7 bases of the junction unmatched. The CDR3 runs 17 residues.

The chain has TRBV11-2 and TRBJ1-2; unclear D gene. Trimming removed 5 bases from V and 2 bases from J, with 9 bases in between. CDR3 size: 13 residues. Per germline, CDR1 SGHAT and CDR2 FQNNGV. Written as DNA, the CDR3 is TGTGCCAGCAGCCCTGGCGGGAACTATGGCTACACCTTC. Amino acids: CASSPGGNYGYTF.

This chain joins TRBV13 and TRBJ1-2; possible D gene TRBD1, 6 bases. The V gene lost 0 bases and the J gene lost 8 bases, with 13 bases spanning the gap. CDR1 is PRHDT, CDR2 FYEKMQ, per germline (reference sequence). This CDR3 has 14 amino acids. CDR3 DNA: TGTGCCAGCAGCTTAGGCCCGGGCACAGGGGGCTACACCTTC. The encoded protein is CASSLGPGTGGYTF.

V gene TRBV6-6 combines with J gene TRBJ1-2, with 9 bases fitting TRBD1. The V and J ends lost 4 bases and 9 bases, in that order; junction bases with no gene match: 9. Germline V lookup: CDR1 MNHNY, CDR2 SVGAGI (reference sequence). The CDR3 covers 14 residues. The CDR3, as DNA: TGTGCCAGCAGTTCATACTCCGGACAGGGGCGCTACACCTTC. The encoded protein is CASSSYSGQGRYTF.

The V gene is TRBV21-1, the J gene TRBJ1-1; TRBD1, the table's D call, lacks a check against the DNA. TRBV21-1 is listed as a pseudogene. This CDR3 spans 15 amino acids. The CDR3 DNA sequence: TGTGCCAGCAGCAGCAGGGGATCGGGCGACACTGAAGCTTTCTTT. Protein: CASSSRGSGDTEAFF.

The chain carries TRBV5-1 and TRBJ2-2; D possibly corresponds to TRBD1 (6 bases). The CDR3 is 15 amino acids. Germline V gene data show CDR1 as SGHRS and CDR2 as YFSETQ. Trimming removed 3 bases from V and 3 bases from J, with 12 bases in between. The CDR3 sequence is CASSSGQMDTGELFF. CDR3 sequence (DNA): TGCGCCAGCAGCTCCGGACAGATGGACACCGGGGAGCTGTTTTTT.

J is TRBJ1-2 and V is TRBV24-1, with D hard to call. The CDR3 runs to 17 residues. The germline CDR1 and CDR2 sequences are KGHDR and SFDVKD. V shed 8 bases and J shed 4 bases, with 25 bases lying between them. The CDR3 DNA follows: TGTGCCACCACCCCCTCCAGATCGGGAATTACTAGCTATGGCTACACCTTC. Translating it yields CATTPSRSGITSYGYTF.

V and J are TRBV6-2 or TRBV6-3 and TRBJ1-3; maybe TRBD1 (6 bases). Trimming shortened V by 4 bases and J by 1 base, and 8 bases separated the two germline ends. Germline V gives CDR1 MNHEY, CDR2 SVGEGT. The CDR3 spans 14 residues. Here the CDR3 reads CASSFRGSGNTIYF. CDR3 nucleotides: TGTGCCAGCAGTTTCAGGGGTTCTGGAAACACCATATATTTT.

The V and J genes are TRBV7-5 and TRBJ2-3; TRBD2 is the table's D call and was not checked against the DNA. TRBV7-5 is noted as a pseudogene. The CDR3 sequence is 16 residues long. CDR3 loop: CVRSLERAGGSDTQYF. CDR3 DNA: TGTGTCAGAAGCTTAGAACGAGCGGGGGGTTCGGATACGCAGTATTTT.

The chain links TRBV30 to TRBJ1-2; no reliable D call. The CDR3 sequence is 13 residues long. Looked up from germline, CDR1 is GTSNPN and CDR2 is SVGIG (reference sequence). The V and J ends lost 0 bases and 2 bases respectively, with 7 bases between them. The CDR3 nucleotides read TGTGCCTGGAGTGTATCGGGGAACTATGGCTACACCTTC. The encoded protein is CAWSVSGNYGYTF.

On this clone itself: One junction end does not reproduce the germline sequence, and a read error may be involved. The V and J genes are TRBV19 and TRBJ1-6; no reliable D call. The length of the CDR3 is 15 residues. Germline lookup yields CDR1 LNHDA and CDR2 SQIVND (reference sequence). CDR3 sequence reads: CTSSMRQRVDSPLHF. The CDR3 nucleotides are TGTACCAGTAGTATGAGGCAGCGGGTGGATTCACCCCTCCACTTT.

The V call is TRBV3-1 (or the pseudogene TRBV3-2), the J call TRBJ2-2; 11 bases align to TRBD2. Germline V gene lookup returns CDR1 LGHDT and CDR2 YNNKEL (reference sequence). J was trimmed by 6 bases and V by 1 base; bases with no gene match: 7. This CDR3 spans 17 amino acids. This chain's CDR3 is CASSQGLAGFLSGELFF. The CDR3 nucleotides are TGTGCCAGCAGCCAAGGACTAGCGGGGTTTTTATCCGGGGAGCTGTTTTTT.

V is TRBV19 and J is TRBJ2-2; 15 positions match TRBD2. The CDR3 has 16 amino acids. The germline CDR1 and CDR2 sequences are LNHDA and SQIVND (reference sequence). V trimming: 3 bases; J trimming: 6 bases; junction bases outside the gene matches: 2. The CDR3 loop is CASSIRTSGGAGELFF. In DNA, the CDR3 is TGTGCCAGTAGTATCCGGACTAGCGGGGGGGCCGGGGAGCTGTTTTTT.

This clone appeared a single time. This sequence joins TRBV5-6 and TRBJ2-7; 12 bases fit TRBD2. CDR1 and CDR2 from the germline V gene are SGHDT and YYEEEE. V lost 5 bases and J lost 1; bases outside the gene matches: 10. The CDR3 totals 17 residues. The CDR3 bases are TGTGCCAGCAGTCCGACTAGCGGGGGCGCACCTTCCTACGAGCAGTACTTC. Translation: CASSPTSGGAPSYEQYF.

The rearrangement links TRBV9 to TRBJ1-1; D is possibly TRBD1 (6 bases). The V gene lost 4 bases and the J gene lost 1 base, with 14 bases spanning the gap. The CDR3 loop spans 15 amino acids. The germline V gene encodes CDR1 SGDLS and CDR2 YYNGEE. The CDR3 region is CASSKKDRKNTEAFF. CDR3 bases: TGTGCCAGCAGCAAAAAGGACAGAAAGAACACTGAAGCTTTCTTT.

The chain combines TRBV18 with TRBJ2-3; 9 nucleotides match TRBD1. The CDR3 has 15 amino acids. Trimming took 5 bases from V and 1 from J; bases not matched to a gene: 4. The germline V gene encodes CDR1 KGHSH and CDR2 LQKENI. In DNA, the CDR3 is TGTGCCAGCTCATCGGGACAGGGTCGCACAGATACGCAGTATTTT. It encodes CASSSGQGRTDTQYF.

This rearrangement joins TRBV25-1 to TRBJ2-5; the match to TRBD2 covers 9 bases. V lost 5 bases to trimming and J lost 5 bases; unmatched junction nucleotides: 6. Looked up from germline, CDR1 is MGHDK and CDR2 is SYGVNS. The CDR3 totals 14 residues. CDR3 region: CASSFAGGLETQYF. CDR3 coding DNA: TGTGCCAGCAGTTTTGCGGGGGGGCTCGAGACCCAGTACTTC.

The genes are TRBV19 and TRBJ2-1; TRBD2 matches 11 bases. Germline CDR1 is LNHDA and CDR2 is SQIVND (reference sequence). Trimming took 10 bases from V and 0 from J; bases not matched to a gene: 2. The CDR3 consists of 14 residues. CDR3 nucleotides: TGTGCCATTAGCGGGGGGGCCTCCTACAATGAGCAGTTCTTC. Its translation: CAISGGASYNEQFF.

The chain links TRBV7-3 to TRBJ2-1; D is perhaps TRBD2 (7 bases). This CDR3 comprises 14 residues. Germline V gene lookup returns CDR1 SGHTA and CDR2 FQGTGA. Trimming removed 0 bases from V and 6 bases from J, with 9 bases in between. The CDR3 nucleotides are TGTGCCAGCAGCTTAACCGGGGGGCTCAATGAGCAGTTCTTC. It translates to CASSLTGGLNEQFF.

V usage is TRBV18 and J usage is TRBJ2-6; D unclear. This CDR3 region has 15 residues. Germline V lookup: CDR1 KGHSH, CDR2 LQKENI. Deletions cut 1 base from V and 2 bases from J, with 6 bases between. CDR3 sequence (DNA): TGTGCCAGCTCACCACGCCGGGCTGGGGCCAACGTCCTGACTTTC. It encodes CASSPRRAGANVLTF.

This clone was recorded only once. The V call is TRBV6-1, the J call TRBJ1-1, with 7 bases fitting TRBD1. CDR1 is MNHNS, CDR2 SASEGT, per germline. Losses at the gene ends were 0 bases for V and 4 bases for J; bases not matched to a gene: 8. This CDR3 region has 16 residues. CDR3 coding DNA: TGTGCCAGCAGTGAAGCTCCAACAGGGGCGGGCACTGAAGCTTTCTTT. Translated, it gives CASSEAPTGAGTEAFF.

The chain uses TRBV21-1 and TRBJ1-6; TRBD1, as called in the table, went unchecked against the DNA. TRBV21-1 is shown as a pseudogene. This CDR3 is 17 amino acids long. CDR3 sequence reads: CASSPRTESSYNSPLHF. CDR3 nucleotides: TGTGCCAGCAGCCCCCGGACAGAGAGCTCCTATAATTCACCCCTCCACTTT.

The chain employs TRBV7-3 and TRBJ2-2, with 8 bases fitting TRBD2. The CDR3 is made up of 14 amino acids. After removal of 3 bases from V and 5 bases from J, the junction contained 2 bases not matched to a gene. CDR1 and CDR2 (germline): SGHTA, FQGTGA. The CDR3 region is CASSFRGGTGELFF. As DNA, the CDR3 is TGTGCCAGCAGCTTCCGGGGGGGTACCGGGGAGCTGTTTTTT.

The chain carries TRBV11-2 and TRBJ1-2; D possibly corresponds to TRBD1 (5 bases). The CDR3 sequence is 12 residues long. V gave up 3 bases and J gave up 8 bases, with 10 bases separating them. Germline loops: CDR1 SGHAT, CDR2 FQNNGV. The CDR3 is CASSLRDGGYTF. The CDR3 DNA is TGTGCCAGCAGCTTGCGGGACGGAGGCTACACCTTC.

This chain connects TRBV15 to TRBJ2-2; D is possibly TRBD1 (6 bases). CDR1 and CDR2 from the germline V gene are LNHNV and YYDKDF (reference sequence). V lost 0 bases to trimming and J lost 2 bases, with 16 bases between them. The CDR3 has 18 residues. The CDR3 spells CATSRDIPDRINTGELFF. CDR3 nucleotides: TGTGCCACCAGCAGAGATATTCCCGACAGGATAAACACCGGGGAGCTGTTTTTT. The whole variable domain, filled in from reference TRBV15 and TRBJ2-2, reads DAMVIQNPRYQVTQFGKPVTLSCSQTLNHNVMYWYQQKSSQAPKLLFHYYDKDFNNEADTPDNFQSRRPNTSFCFLDIRSPGLGDTAMYLCATSRDIPDRINTGELFFGEGSRLTVL.